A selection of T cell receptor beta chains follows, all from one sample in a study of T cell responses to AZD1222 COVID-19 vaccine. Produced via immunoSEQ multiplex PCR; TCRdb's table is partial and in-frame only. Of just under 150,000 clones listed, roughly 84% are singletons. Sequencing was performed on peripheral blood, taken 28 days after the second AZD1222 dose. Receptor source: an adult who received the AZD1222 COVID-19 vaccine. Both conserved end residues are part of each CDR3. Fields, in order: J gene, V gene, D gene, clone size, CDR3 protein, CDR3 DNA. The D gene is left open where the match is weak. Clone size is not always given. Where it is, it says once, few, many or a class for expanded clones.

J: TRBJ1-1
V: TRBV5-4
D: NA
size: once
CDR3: CASSSQGMNTEAFF
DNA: TGTGCCAGCAGCTCACAGGGCATGAACACTGAAGCTTTCTTT

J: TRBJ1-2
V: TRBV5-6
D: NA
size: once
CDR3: CASSFSDYGYTF
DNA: TGTGCCAGCAGCTTCAGTGACTATGGCTACACCTTC

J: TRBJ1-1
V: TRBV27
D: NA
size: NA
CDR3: CASSLSTGMNTEAFF
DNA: TGTGCCAGCAGTTTATCGACAGGTATGAACACTGAAGCTTTCTTT

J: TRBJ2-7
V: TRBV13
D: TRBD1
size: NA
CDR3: CASSPPGQRYEQYF
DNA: TGTGCCAGCAGCCCACCGGGACAGAGGTACGAGCAGTACTTC

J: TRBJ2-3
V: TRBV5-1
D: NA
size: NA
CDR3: CASSYRDSLIDTQYF
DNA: TGCGCCAGCAGCTACCGGGACTCCTTAATAGATACGCAGTATTTT

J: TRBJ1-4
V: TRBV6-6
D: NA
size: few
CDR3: CASTLADEKLFF
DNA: TGTGCCAGCACCTTGGCTGATGAAAAACTGTTTTTT

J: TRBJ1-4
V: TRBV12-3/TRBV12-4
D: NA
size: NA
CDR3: CASREGIEKLFF
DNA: TGTGCCAGCAGGGAGGGAATAGAAAAACTGTTTTTT

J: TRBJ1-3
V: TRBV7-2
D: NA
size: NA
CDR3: CASSPGASGNTIYF
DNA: TGTGCCAGCAGCCCTGGCGCGTCTGGAAACACCATATATTTT

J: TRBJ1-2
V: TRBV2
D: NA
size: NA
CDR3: CASRQGGTRNYGYTF
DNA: TGTGCCAGCAGGCAAGGGGGGACTCGAAACTATGGCTACACCTTC

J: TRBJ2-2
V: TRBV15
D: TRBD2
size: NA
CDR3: CATSRGKNTGELFF
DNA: TGTGCCACCTCGCGGGGGAAGAACACCGGGGAGCTGTTTTTT

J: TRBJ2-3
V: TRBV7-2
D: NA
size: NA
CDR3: CASRYRDKSTNTQYF
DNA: TGTGCCAGCAGATACCGGGACAAGTCCACAAATACGCAGTATTTT

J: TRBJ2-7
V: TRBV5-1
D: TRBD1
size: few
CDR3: CASSQGQTYEQYF
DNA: TGCGCCAGCAGCCAGGGACAGACCTACGAGCAGTACTTC

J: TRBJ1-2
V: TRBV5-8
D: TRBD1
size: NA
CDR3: CASSLSDRAVYGYTF
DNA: TGTGCCAGCAGCCTCTCGGACAGGGCAGTCTATGGCTACACCTTC

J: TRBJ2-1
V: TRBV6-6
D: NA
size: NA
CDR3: CASGQYHNEQFF
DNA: TGTGCCAGTGGCCAATACCACAATGAGCAGTTCTTC

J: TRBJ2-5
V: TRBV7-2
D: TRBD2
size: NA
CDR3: CASSPPRAGVAETQYF
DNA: TGTGCCAGCAGCCCTCCTAGGGCGGGAGTCGCCGAGACCCAGTACTTC

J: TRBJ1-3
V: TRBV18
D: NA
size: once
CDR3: CASSPSMGQNTIYF
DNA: TGTGCCAGCTCACCGTCGATGGGCCAAAACACCATATATTTT

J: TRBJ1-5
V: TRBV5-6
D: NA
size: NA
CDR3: CASSFFLDYSNQPQHF
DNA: TGTGCCAGCAGCTTTTTTCTCGATTATAGCAATCAGCCCCAGCATTTT

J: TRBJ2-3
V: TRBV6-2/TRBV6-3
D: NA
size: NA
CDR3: CASSSPRYTQYF
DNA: TGTGCCAGCAGTTCCCCCCGCTATACGCAGTATTTT

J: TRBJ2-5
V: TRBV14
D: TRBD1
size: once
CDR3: CASSRWGTGPYQETQYF
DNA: TGTGCCAGCAGCCGATGGGGGACAGGGCCATACCAAGAGACCCAGTACTTC

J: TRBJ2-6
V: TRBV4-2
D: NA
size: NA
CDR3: CASSQDDSSGANVLTF
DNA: TGTGCCAGCAGCCAAGATGACAGCTCTGGGGCCAACGTCCTGACTTTC

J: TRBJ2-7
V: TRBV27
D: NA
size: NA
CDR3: CASSLKGTIYEQYF
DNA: TGTGCCAGCAGTTTGAAGGGAACTATCTACGAGCAGTACTTC

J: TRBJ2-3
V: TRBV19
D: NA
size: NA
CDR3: CASSIDLGSGTDTQYF
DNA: TGTGCCAGTAGTATAGATCTGGGGAGCGGCACAGATACGCAGTATTTT

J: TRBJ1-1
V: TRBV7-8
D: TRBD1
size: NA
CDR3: CASSTRQGVGMNTEAFF
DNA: TGTGCCAGCAGCACCCGACAGGGAGTAGGGATGAACACTGAAGCTTTCTTT

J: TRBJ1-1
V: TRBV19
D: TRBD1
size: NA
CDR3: CASKPGGSTEAFF
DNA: TGTGCCAGCAAACCAGGGGGCTCCACTGAAGCTTTCTTT

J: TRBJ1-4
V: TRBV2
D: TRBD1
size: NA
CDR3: CASSVPGQGGKLFF
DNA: TGTGCCAGCAGCGTCCCGGGACAGGGCGGAAAACTGTTTTTT

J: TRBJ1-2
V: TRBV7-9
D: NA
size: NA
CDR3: CASSLEGPSYTF
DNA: TGTGCCAGCAGCTTAGAGGGGCCTTCCTACACCTTC

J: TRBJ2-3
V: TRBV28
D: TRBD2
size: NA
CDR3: CASKGERAGDTDTQYF
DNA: TGTGCCAGCAAAGGAGAGCGAGCGGGGGACACAGATACGCAGTATTTT

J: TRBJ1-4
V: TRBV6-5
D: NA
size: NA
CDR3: CASGAGGPEKLFF
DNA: TGTGCCAGCGGGGCTGGGGGCCCCGAAAAACTGTTTTTT

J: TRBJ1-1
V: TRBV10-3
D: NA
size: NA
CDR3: CAIREVGEAFF
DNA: TGTGCCATCAGGGAAGTGGGTGAAGCTTTCTTT

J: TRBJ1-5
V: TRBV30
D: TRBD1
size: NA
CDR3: CAWRPDRGSQPQHF
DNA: TGTGCCTGGAGACCCGACAGGGGAAGCCAGCCCCAGCATTTT

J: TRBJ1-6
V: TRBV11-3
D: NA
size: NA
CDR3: CASSSNHISPLHF
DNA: TGTGCCAGCAGCTCCAACCACATTTCACCCCTCCACTTT

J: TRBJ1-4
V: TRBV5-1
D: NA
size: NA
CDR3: CASSGQSNEKLFF
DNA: TGCGCCAGCAGCGGGCAGTCTAATGAAAAACTGTTTTTT